This TCR beta chain stems from a study of response to subunit inactivated influenza vaccine. The study's findings and limits: Few new T cells, the authors suggested, are recruited by each seasonal influenza vaccination.

To note about this clonotype: The antigen is not known.

Germline V gives CDR1 DFQATT, CDR2 SNEGSKA (reference sequence). Deletions cut 3 bases from V and 8 bases from J, with 22 bases between. The CDR3 sequence is 15 residues long. TCRdb fed the RT-PCR reads into MiXCR, producing one record per CDR3 protein. The sample includes about 500,000 distinct CDR3 sequences, approximately 15% of them seen just once. The chain employs TRBV20-1 and TRBJ1-2; tentatively, D is TRBD1 (6 bases). The receptor's source is a man between 50 and 75 years old who received an inactivated influenza vaccine. The specimen was CD4+ T cells sorted from PBMCs, collected around 25 months after vaccination. CDR3 nucleotides: TGCAGTGCTAGTGTCTCGGCCAGGGGATACGGGGGCTACACCTTC. Translation: CSASVSARGYGGYTF.